The present T cell receptor beta chain was sequenced within a study of blood T cell repertoires in COVID-19. Libraries were prepared by immunoSEQ multiplex PCR; TCRdb keeps only in-frame clonotypes and omits some of them. The sample yields 90,000 or so clones, roughly 87% seen once. Trimming took off 5 bases at V and 4 bases at J, with 9 bases between the two ends. The CDR3 contains 13 residues. The germline CDR1 and CDR2 sequences are SGHTA and FQGNSA. This sequence joins TRBV7-2 and TRBJ1-5; D call uncertain. Source material: peripheral blood. The origin of this receptor is an elderly woman with active COVID-19. The CDR3 nucleotides are TGTGCCAGCAGCCTGGGCAAGAATCAGCCCCAGCATTTT. Amino acid sequence: CASSLGKNQPQHF. Variable domain in full (rest from reference TRBV7-2 and TRBJ1-5): GAGVSQSPSNKVTEKGKDVELRCDPISGHTALYWYRQSLGQGLEFLIYFQGNSAPDKSGLPSDRFSAERTGGSVSTLTIQRTQQEDSAVYLCASSLGKNQPQHFGDGTRLSIL.